The 16 T cell receptor beta chains in this list originate from one sample, sequenced in a study of shared clonotypes between healthy human individuals (dated by TCRdb to about 2020). Preparation of the library involved the immunoSEQ multiplex PCR assay. This immuneACCESS table, as held by TCRdb, lists in-frame sequences with V and J called but not all clones. Of the missing ones, under half trace to an unresolved V gene in checked studies; the others have no known cause. This sample is represented by roughly 480,000 clones; roughly 85% of them were singletons. Around 12% of the sample is in the top ten clones. The sequenced material came from PBMCs. Every receptor here comes from a woman aged 40 to 50 in good health. Some clones in this sample may be carry-over from other donors' samples.

In its sample, this clone was seen a few times. V is TRBV28 and J is TRBJ1-5; TRBD1 matches at 9 bases. The germline gives CDR1 MDHEN, CDR2 SYDVKM. The CDR3 loop spans 18 amino acids. The V gene end was trimmed by 5 bases and the J gene end by 0 bases; junction bases not matched to a gene: 11. The CDR3 DNA reads TGTGCCAGCAGTCCTCCCTCGACAGGGGGTTATAGCAATCAGCCCCAGCATTTT. Protein: CASSPPSTGGYSNQPQHF. The full variable domain, with the rest looked up from reference TRBV28 and TRBJ1-5, is DVKVTQSSRYLVKRTGEKVFLECVQDMDHENMFWYRQDPGLGLRLIYFSYDVKMKEKGDIPEGYSVSREKKERFSLILESASTNQTSMYLCASSPPSTGGYSNQPQHFGDGTRLSIL.

This clone was seen a few times. V usage is TRBV2 and J usage is TRBJ1-1; 8 bases are a match to TRBD1. This CDR3 is built from 11 residues. CDR1 is SNHLY and CDR2 is FYNNEI in the germline V gene. With V trimmed by 5 bases and J by 12 bases, 5 bases remained unmatched. CDR3 DNA: TGTGCCAGCAGTTGGGACAGGAGAACTTTCTTT. Protein product: CASSWDRRTFF. Together with reference TRBV2 and TRBJ1-1, the CDR3 gives the full variable domain: EPEVTQTPSHQVTQMGQEVILRCVPISNHLYFYWYRQILGQKVEFLVSFYNNEISEKSEIFDDQFSVERPDGSNFTLKIRSTKLEDSAMYFCASSWDRRTFFGQGTRLTVV.

V usage is TRBV5-4 and J usage is TRBJ1-2; D is unresolved. CDR1 is SGHNT and CDR2 is YYREEE in the germline V gene (reference sequence). V was trimmed by 2 bases and J by 8 bases, leaving 16 bases between them. The CDR3 has 14 residues. The CDR3 DNA reads TGTGCCAGCAGCTTCATTCCTTTGTCCGGCGGCTACACCTTC. Protein: CASSFIPLSGGYTF. Based on the CDR3 plus reference TRBV5-4 and TRBJ1-2, the full variable domain is ETGVTQSPTHLIKTRGQQVTLRCSSQSGHNTVSWYQQALGQGPQFIFQYYREEENGRGNFPPRFSGLQFPNYSSELNVNALELDDSALYLCASSFIPLSGGYTFGSGTRLTVV.

This clone was found a few times. CDR3 DNA: TGTGCCAGCAGCTTTACCCGGGGACGGAATCAGCCCCAGCATTTT. This translates into CASSFTRGRNQPQHF. This chain links TRBV11-2 with TRBJ1-5; perhaps TRBD1 as D (5 bases). The germline gives CDR1 SGHAT, CDR2 FQNNGV. This CDR3 comprises 15 residues. Trimming removed 3 bases from V and 4 bases from J, with 13 bases in between.

About this clone: Other DNA sequences in the same sample also yield this CDR3. The chain combines TRBV7-3 with TRBJ1-1; D is unclear. Germline CDR1 SGHTA, CDR2 FQGTGA. The V end was cut by 4 bases, the J end by 1 base, with 7 bases between. The CDR3 covers 13 residues. The CDR3 protein is CASSSRQNTEAFF. The CDR3 nucleotides are TGTGCCAGCAGCTCGAGACAGAACACTGAAGCTTTCTTT.

This chain connects TRBV29-1 to TRBJ2-1, with D perhaps matching TRBD2 (7 bases). V was trimmed by 4 bases and J by 5 bases, leaving 15 bases between them. The CDR3 extends over 14 amino acids. Germline CDR1 reads SQVTM; CDR2 reads ANQGSEA. The CDR3 nucleotides read TGCAGCGTTGGGGGGGGCTACGAGCACAATGAGCAGTTCTTC. It translates to CSVGGGYEHNEQFF.

The genes are TRBV28 and TRBJ1-1, with D unresolved. This CDR3 region has 10 residues. Germline CDR1 reads MDHEN; CDR2 reads SYDVKM. Trimming stripped 4 bases from V and 10 bases from J, with 7 bases between. CDR3 bases: TGTGCCAGCAGTTCACTTCGAGCTTTCTTT. The encoded protein is CASSSLRAFF.

The count of this clone is one. A much larger clone differs from this one at a single base, so this may be a read error. Other nucleotide sequences from this sample produce the same CDR3. The rearrangement links TRBV9 to TRBJ2-1, with a weak D call TRBD1 (5 bases). Between the trimmed V and J ends, which lost 0 bases and 4 bases, there was a span of 5 bases. Germline V gene data show CDR1 as SGDLS and CDR2 as YYNGEE. This CDR3 spans 13 amino acids. The CDR3 DNA follows: TGTGCCAGCAGCGTAGAGGGGTACAATGAGCAGTTCTTC. Translating gives CASSVEGYNEQFF.

The chain recombines TRBV27 with TRBJ2-7; D call uncertain. The CDR3 totals 14 residues. Trimming removed 3 bases from V and 0 bases from J, with 9 bases in between. From germline, CDR1 is MNHEY and CDR2 SMNVEV (reference sequence). The CDR3 DNA reads TGTGCCAGCAGTTTGGCGGCGTACTCCTACGAGCAGTACTTC. This translates into CASSLAAYSYEQYF.

The V call is TRBV14, the J call TRBJ2-7; TRBD1 is a possible D gene (6 bases). The CDR3 contains 15 residues. The V and J ends lost 0 bases and 9 bases respectively, with 18 bases between them. CDR1 and CDR2 from the germline V gene are SGHDN and FVKESK. The CDR3 nucleotides are TGTGCCAGCAGCCAAGATTTCAGGGGTGGGTCTGGGCAGTACTTC. As protein: CASSQDFRGGSGQYF. The full variable domain, rest sourced from reference TRBV14 and TRBJ2-7, is EAGVTQFPSHSVIEKGQTVTLRCDPISGHDNLYWYRRVMGKEIKFLLHFVKESKQDESGMPNNRFLAERTGGTYSTLKVQPAELEDSGVYFCASSQDFRGGSGQYFGPGTRLTVT.

The gene calls are TRBV6-1 and TRBJ2-1, with no clear D. V was clipped by 2 bases and J by 6 bases, with 11 bases between them. This CDR3 contains 14 residues. CDR1 and CDR2 from the germline V gene are MNHNS and SASEGT. CDR3 in amino acids: CASSELLVGNEQFF. The CDR3 nucleotides read TGTGCCAGCAGTGAACTGCTAGTAGGCAATGAGCAGTTCTTC.

This chain links TRBV1 with TRBJ2-6; TRBD1, the table's D call, lacks a check against the DNA. TRBV1 is designated a pseudogene. The CDR3 length is 15 residues. The CDR3 region is CTSRICSFRANVLTF. Here the CDR3 DNA reads TGCACCAGCAGAATTTGCAGTTTTCGGGCCAACGTCCTGACTTTC.

The chain uses TRBV10-3 and TRBJ2-2, with 7 bases matching TRBD2. The CDR3 extends over 15 amino acids. Looked up from germline, CDR1 is ENHRY and CDR2 is SYGVKD. Losses at the gene ends were 2 bases for V and 5 bases for J; bases not matched to a gene: 5. CDR3 sequence reads: CAISEEGGPTGELFF. Here the CDR3 DNA reads TGTGCCATCAGTGAGGAGGGAGGGCCAACCGGGGAGCTGTTTTTT.

The rearrangement links TRBV30 to TRBJ1-2; a weak D match, TRBD1 (5 bases). V lost 2 bases and J lost 2, with 15 bases in between. The CDR3 is made up of 15 amino acids. The germline gives CDR1 GTSNPN, CDR2 SVGIG (reference sequence). The CDR3 DNA reads TGTGCCTGGAGTCCCCCCGAGGGGCCCAACTATGGCTACACCTTC. Protein: CAWSPPEGPNYGYTF.

The J gene is TRBJ1-5, the V gene TRBV9, with TRBD1 matching 9 bases. Trimming took 3 bases from V and 6 from J; bases not matched to a gene: 4. Germline CDR1 SGDLS, CDR2 YYNGEE. CDR3 length equals 14 residues. CDR3 residues: CASSATGGFQPQHF. The DNA for the CDR3 is TGTGCCAGCAGCGCGACAGGGGGTTTTCAGCCCCAGCATTTT.

J is TRBJ2-3 and V is TRBV5-6; perhaps TRBD1 as D (6 bases). V was cut by 3 bases and J by 2 bases, with 16 bases left in between. The CDR3 loop spans 16 amino acids. The germline CDR1 and CDR2 sequences are SGHDT and YYEEEE. CDR3 sequence: CASSSGQAIFTDTQYF. For the CDR3, the DNA is TGTGCCAGCAGCTCGGGACAAGCTATCTTCACAGATACGCAGTATTTT.